Listed below are T cell receptor beta chains from one sample, sequenced in a study of control samples from healthy donors and cancer patients. Sequencing used immunoSEQ multiplex PCR; TCRdb keeps in-frame clones, though not all of them. Among around 93,000 clones listed, around 88% were seen once. Sequenced sample: blood. These receptor sequences come from a man younger than 45 in good health. The CDR3 runs from the conserved cysteine through the conserved F or W. Fields, in order: V gene, J gene, clone size, D gene, CDR3 protein, CDR3 DNA. The D gene is left open where the match is weak. Rows give clone size only sometimes, using once, few, many, or a class for an expanded clone.

TRBV19	TRBJ1-2	.	TRBD1	CASDRGNYGYTF	TGTGCCAGTGACAGGGGCAACTATGGCTACACCTTC
TRBV15	TRBJ1-1	.	.	CATSRGPGPTEAFF	TGTGCCACCAGCAGAGGCCCTGGACCCACTGAAGCTTTCTTT
TRBV9	TRBJ2-1	.	.	CASSRDSFDEQFF	TGTGCCAGCAGCCGGGACTCCTTCGATGAGCAGTTCTTC
TRBV6-2/TRBV6-3	TRBJ1-6	.	.	CASSSSLDAPLHF	TGTGCCAGCAGTTCCTCTTTGGACGCACCCCTCCACTTT
TRBV30	TRBJ1-5	.	.	CAWSGEGNQPQHF	TGTGCCTGGAGTGGCGAGGGCAATCAGCCCCAGCATTTT
TRBV2	TRBJ1-5	.	TRBD1	CASSRQGANQPQHF	TGTGCCAGCAGTCGACAGGGGGCCAATCAGCCCCAGCATTTT
TRBV19	TRBJ1-4	.	.	CASREEWKLFF	TGTGCCAGTCGTGAGGAGTGGAAACTGTTTTTT
TRBV7-8	TRBJ1-3	.	TRBD1	CASSLDGTGYGNTIYF	TGTGCCAGCAGCTTAGACGGGACAGGGTACGGAAACACCATATATTTT
TRBV9	TRBJ2-1	.	TRBD1	CASSAGTAYNEQFF	TGTGCCAGCAGCGCCGGGACAGCCTACAATGAGCAGTTCTTC
TRBV7-6	TRBJ2-2	.	.	CASSLEWGENTGELFF	TGTGCCAGCAGCTTAGAATGGGGGGAGAACACCGGGGAGCTGTTTTTT
TRBV5-1	TRBJ2-7	many	.	CASSLGGTYEQYF	TGCGCCAGCAGCTTGGGGGGTACCTACGAGCAGTACTTC
TRBV5-1	TRBJ2-2	.	TRBD1	CASSLLTGVDTGELFF	TGCGCCAGCAGCTTGTTGACAGGGGTTGACACCGGGGAGCTGTTTTTT
TRBV19	TRBJ2-7	.	TRBD2	CASSTHRTSGGYEQYF	TGTGCCAGTAGTACGCACAGGACTAGCGGCGGCTACGAGCAGTACTTC
TRBV29-1	TRBJ1-1	.	.	CSVVWGTEAFF	TGCAGCGTTGTGTGGGGCACTGAAGCTTTCTTT
TRBV6-2/TRBV6-3	TRBJ2-2	.	.	CASSRGTGELFF	TGTGCCAGCAGCCGAGGGACCGGGGAGCTGTTTTTT
TRBV11-2	TRBJ2-3	.	TRBD1	CASSLATGGVLADTQYF	TGTGCCAGCAGCTTAGCCACAGGGGGTGTTTTGGCGGATACGCAGTATTTT
TRBV5-4	TRBJ2-7	few	.	CASSLQGSDYEQYF	TGTGCCAGCAGCTTGCAGGGTTCCGACTACGAGCAGTACTTC
TRBV10-3	TRBJ2-5	once	TRBD2	CATQPSSGRGSETQYF	TGTGCCACCCAACCTTCTAGCGGGAGAGGGTCAGAGACCCAGTACTTC
TRBV2	TRBJ1-2	.	.	CASTLGLAYGYTF	TGTGCCAGCACTTTGGGACTCGCCTATGGCTACACCTTC
TRBV7-2	TRBJ2-5	.	TRBD2	CASSLDGGSETQYF	TGTGCCAGCAGCTTAGACGGGGGGAGCGAGACCCAGTACTTC
TRBV5-8	TRBJ2-3	.	.	CAQQRSGRLTDTQYF	TGTGCCCAACAGCGGTCGGGGAGGTTGACAGATACGCAGTATTTT
TRBV14	TRBJ2-3	once	TRBD2	CASSRTTSGITSTDTQYF	TGTGCCAGCAGCCGAACTACTAGCGGGATCACTAGCACAGATACGCAGTATTTT
TRBV28	TRBJ1-5	.	.	CASSLRDLMTSNQPQHF	TGTGCCAGCAGTTTGCGGGACCTTATGACCAGCAATCAGCCCCAGCATTTT
TRBV29-1	TRBJ1-1	many	.	CSVRKQGPEAFF	TGCAGCGTTAGGAAACAGGGACCTGAAGCTTTCTTT
TRBV5-6	TRBJ2-5	.	.	CASSLLTELQETQYF	TGTGCCAGCAGCTTGTTGACAGAGCTACAAGAGACCCAGTACTTC
TRBV15	TRBJ1-4	.	TRBD1	CATSIDRANEKLFF	TGTGCCACCAGCATAGACAGGGCGAATGAAAAACTGTTTTTT
TRBV28	TRBJ1-5	.	.	CASSFSPLTEIQHF	TGTGCCAGCAGTTTCTCCCCACTAACTGAAATCCAGCATTTT
TRBV5-1	TRBJ1-6	.	.	CASSLAAAYNSPLHF	TGCGCCAGCAGCTTGGCAGCAGCCTATAATTCACCCCTCCACTTT
TRBV5-5	TRBJ2-7	.	.	CASSVHYEQYF	TGTGCCAGCAGCGTCCACTACGAGCAGTACTTC
TRBV20-1	TRBJ1-3	.	.	CSASGRGAISGNTIYF	TGCAGTGCTAGTGGGAGGGGCGCAATATCTGGAAACACCATATATTTT
TRBV4-1	TRBJ2-1	.	TRBD2	CASSQDEGTSGTYNEQFF	TGCGCCAGCAGCCAAGACGAGGGGACTAGCGGGACTTACAATGAGCAGTTCTTC
TRBV19	TRBJ1-2	.	.	CASSKEGNGYTF	TGTGCCAGTAGCAAGGAAGGAAATGGCTACACCTTC
TRBV9	TRBJ2-1	.	.	CASSVPRELQFF	TGTGCCAGCAGCGTACCAAGGGAGTTGCAGTTCTTC
TRBV12-5	TRBJ2-3	.	.	CASGLVRDGEAGTDTQYF	TGTGCTAGTGGTTTGGTAAGGGATGGCGAGGCCGGCACAGATACGCAGTATTTT
TRBV6-5	TRBJ1-2	.	TRBD1	CASYRRGQGRYGYTF	TGTGCCAGCTATCGCCGGGGACAGGGGAGGTATGGCTACACCTTC
TRBV5-1	TRBJ2-1	.	TRBD2	CASSLLAGTNEQFF	TGCGCCAGCAGCTTGCTAGCGGGAACCAATGAGCAGTTCTTC
TRBV6-2/TRBV6-3	TRBJ2-2	.	.	CASSYVWVPNTGELFF	TGTGCCAGCAGTTACGTCTGGGTCCCGAACACCGGGGAGCTGTTTTTT
TRBV10-3	TRBJ1-3	.	.	CAISQDPGNTIYF	TGTGCCATCAGTCAGGACCCAGGAAACACCATATATTTT